The rows below give T cell receptor beta chains drawn from one sample of a study of cytomegalovirus exposure and HLA in healthy donors. The protocol was immunoSEQ multiplex PCR, while the TCRdb copy is restricted to in-frame clones and leaves out a portion. The repertoire consists of some 150,000 clones, with 94% occurring once and the leading ten covering roughly 1.9%. The material sequenced was PBMCs. Every receptor here comes from a man aged 18 to 35 in good health and CMV-seropositive. Both conserved end residues are part of each CDR3. D genes are given only for firm matches. Clone size appears in some rows only: once, few, many, or a class for an expanded clone.

TRBV28	.	TRBD2	TRBJ2-7	15	TGTGCCAGCAGTACGTATAGCGGGTTGGTCTACGAGCAGTACTTC	CASSTYSGLVYEQYF
TRBV28	.	TRBD1	TRBJ1-2	16	TGTGCCAGCAGTTCGCAGGGACAGGGGGATGTTCATGGCTACACCTTC	CASSSQGQGDVHGYTF
TRBV10-3	.	TRBD2	TRBJ2-1	15	TGTGCCATCAGTCCAAGCGGGAGCTCCTACAATGAGCAGTTCTTC	CAISPSGSSYNEQFF
TRBV13	.	.	TRBJ2-5	15	TGTGCCAGCAGCTCCTCCGACCGGCGGGGCGGGACCCAGTACTTC	CASSSSDRRGGTQYF
TRBV11-2	.	.	TRBJ2-7	15	TGTGCCAGCAGCTTAGATATTTCGGGAGTATACGAGCAGTACTTC	CASSLDISGVYEQYF
TRBV27	.	TRBD1	TRBJ1-5	12	TGTGCCAGCAGTTCAACAGGGGGGGTGCGGCATTTT	CASSSTGGVRHF
TRBV7-9	.	TRBD2	TRBJ2-3	14	TGTGCCAGCAGCTGGGGACTAGCGGGTGATACGCAGTATTTT	CASSWGLAGDTQYF
TRBV21-1	once	.	TRBJ1-1	17	TGTGCCAGCAGCGGACACAGGGGGATGTTCTTGGACACTGAAGCTTTCTTT	CASSGHRGMFLDTEAFF
TRBV5-1	.	TRBD2	TRBJ2-5	15	TGCGCCAGCAGCATGGGGACTAGCGGGGAAGAGACCCAGTACTTC	CASSMGTSGEETQYF
TRBV11-2	.	.	TRBJ2-6	15	TGTGCCAGCAGCTTGTTTTCGGAGGGGTCCAACGTCCTGACTTTC	CASSLFSEGSNVLTF
TRBV5-6	.	.	TRBJ2-7	14	TGTGCCAGCACCGTCGGGGAGGATCCCTCCGAGCAGTACTTC	CASTVGEDPSEQYF
TRBV27	.	.	TRBJ2-7	14	TGTGCCAGCAGTTTAGGGCTCCCCGGCTACGAGCAGTACTTC	CASSLGLPGYEQYF
TRBV28	.	.	TRBJ2-7	16	TGTGCCAGCAGTGATAATAGGCCTCCCGGGTCCTACGAGCAGTACTTC	CASSDNRPPGSYEQYF
TRBV20-1	.	.	TRBJ1-1	11	TGCAGTGCTAGCGTGAACACTGAAGCTTTCTTT	CSASVNTEAFF
TRBV6-1	.	TRBD1	TRBJ1-5	13	TGTGCCAGCGGTCCAGGGGGCGTTCAGCCCCAGCATTTT	CASGPGGVQPQHF
TRBV15	.	TRBD2	TRBJ2-7	14	TGTGCCACCAGCAGGGGACTAGCGGACTACGAGCAGTACTTC	CATSRGLADYEQYF
TRBV5-1	.	.	TRBJ2-3	15	TGCGCCAGCAGCGGGCAGGGTGGCAGCACAGATACGCAGTATTTT	CASSGQGGSTDTQYF
TRBV2	.	TRBD1	TRBJ2-3	15	TGTGCCAGCAGCCGGACAGGGGGAGGCACAGATACGCAGTATTTT	CASSRTGGGTDTQYF
TRBV6-1	.	.	TRBJ1-5	14	TGTGCCAGCAGTGAAAGGAGGGGAGCTCCGCCCCAGCATTTT	CASSERRGAPPQHF
TRBV6-1	.	TRBD1	TRBJ2-7	14	TGTGCCAGCAGTCGCGGACAGGCGAACTACGAGCAGTACTTC	CASSRGQANYEQYF
TRBV6-4	.	TRBD2	TRBJ2-1	16	TGTGCCAGCAGTGGACTAGCGGGACGTTCCTACAATGAGCAGTTCTTC	CASSGLAGRSYNEQFF
TRBV27	.	TRBD2	TRBJ2-7	19	TGTGCCAGCAGTCTCGGACTAGCGGGAGGCGGGAGTGCGGTCTACGAGCAGTACTTC	CASSLGLAGGGSAVYEQYF
TRBV6-5	.	.	TRBJ1-2	14	TGTGCCAGCAGTCGGGACACGTCTAACTATGGCTACACCTTC	CASSRDTSNYGYTF
TRBV19	.	TRBD1	TRBJ2-5	15	TGTGCCAGTAGTATCGGGACAGGGGGCGCAGAGACCCAGTACTTC	CASSIGTGGAETQYF
TRBV27	.	.	TRBJ2-1	15	TGTGCCAGCAGCCCGGGGGTGAGCTCCTACAATGAGCAGTTCTTC	CASSPGVSSYNEQFF
TRBV28	.	.	TRBJ1-5	18	TGTGCCAGCAGTTTAGGTGGCGGGTCCCTAACGAGCAATCAGCCCCAGCATTTT	CASSLGGGSLTSNQPQHF
TRBV27	.	.	TRBJ2-7	13	TGTGCCAGCAGGCTACGGTCGTCCTACGAGCAGTACTTC	CASRLRSSYEQYF
TRBV7-9	.	TRBD1	TRBJ1-1	14	TGTGCCAGCAGCCTGGGACAGGGGGACACTGAAGCTTTCTTT	CASSLGQGDTEAFF
TRBV6-5	.	.	TRBJ2-3	14	TGTGCCAGCAGTTTTGGTACAGGCACAGATACGCAGTATTTT	CASSFGTGTDTQYF
TRBV9	.	TRBD2	TRBJ2-1	15	TGTGCCAGCAGCGCTAGCGGGAACTCCTACAATGAGCAGTTCTTC	CASSASGNSYNEQFF
TRBV30	.	.	TRBJ2-1	14	TGTGCCTGGAGTGTTAGACTAGCCTACAATGAGCAGTTCTTC	CAWSVRLAYNEQFF
TRBV29-1	.	.	TRBJ2-3	12	TGCAGCGTTGCCGCCCAGGGCCATACGCAGTATTTT	CSVAAQGHTQYF
TRBV6-5	.	TRBD2	TRBJ2-3	14	TGTGCCAGCAGCCTAGCGGGAGGGACAGATACGCAGTATTTT	CASSLAGGTDTQYF
TRBV11-2	.	.	TRBJ1-5	15	TGTGCCAGCAGCTTAGAGGCGGATAGCAATCAGCCCCAGCATTTT	CASSLEADSNQPQHF
TRBV15	.	TRBD1	TRBJ2-7	16	TGTGCCACCAGCAGGGGACAGGGTCTGAGCTCCTACGAGCAGTACTTC	CATSRGQGLSSYEQYF
TRBV27	.	TRBD2	TRBJ2-1	14	TGTGCCAGCGCTACTAGCGGGCCCTACAATGAGCAGTTCTTC	CASATSGPYNEQFF
TRBV5-1	once	.	TRBJ2-7	13	TGCGCCAGCAGCGTGACCGTCTCGGGCGAGCAGTACTTC	CASSVTVSGEQYF
TRBV5-1	.	TRBD1	TRBJ1-2	14	TGCGCCAGCAGCGATGCCGGGACAGCCTCTTCCTACACCTTC	CASSDAGTASSYTF
TRBV7-8	.	.	TRBJ1-2	14	TGTGCCAGCAGCCCGGGACATCACGAGTGGGGCTACACCTTC	CASSPGHHEWGYTF
TRBV19	.	.	TRBJ1-5	13	TGTGCCAGTAGTATAACGGGAAATCAGCCCCAGCATTTT	CASSITGNQPQHF
TRBV19	.	TRBD1	TRBJ1-2	15	TGTGCCAGTAGTAAAAGTTGGGACAGGCGTTATGGCTACACCTTC	CASSKSWDRRYGYTF
TRBV29-1	.	.	TRBJ2-1	15	TGCAGCGTTGATCTGGGGGGAAATGCCCAGGATGAGCAGTTCTTC	CSVDLGGNAQDEQFF
TRBV29-1	.	.	TRBJ1-1	15	TGCAGCGTTGGCGGTGGTGGGTGGGTGAACACTGAAGCTTTCTTT	CSVGGGGWVNTEAFF
TRBV6-5	.	.	TRBJ2-5	16	TGTGCCAGCAGTTACTCGGGCGGGATGCTACCAGAGACCCAGTACTTC	CASSYSGGMLPETQYF
TRBV7-2	.	TRBD2	TRBJ2-7	15	TGTGCCAGCAGCTTTTCTAGCGGGACCACCTACGAGCAGTACTTC	CASSFSSGTTYEQYF
TRBV6-5	.	TRBD2	TRBJ2-3	15	TGTGCCAGCAGTTTGGGACTAGGGTTCACAGATACGCAGTATTTT	CASSLGLGFTDTQYF
TRBV29-1	.	.	TRBJ2-1	11	TGCAGCGGGGTGGACTCGTCTGAGCAGTTCTTC	CSGVDSSEQFF
TRBV12-5	.	.	TRBJ1-5	15	TGTGCTAGTGGTTTGGGAGACAGTGTTGATCAGCCCCAGCATTTT	CASGLGDSVDQPQHF
TRBV27	.	TRBD2	TRBJ2-1	15	TGTGCCAGCAGTTCGGGGACTAGCGGGAACAATGAGCAGTTCTTC	CASSSGTSGNNEQFF
TRBV28	once	.	TRBJ1-4	12	TGTGCCAGCACCTCCGCAGGGGAAAAACTGTTTTTT	CASTSAGEKLFF
TRBV5-1	.	.	TRBJ2-7	14	TGCGCCAGCAGCCTCAGGGCGCCCTCCTACGAGCAGTACTTC	CASSLRAPSYEQYF